Listed below are T cell receptor beta chains from one sample, sequenced in a study of somatic mutations in cytotoxic T cells in rheumatoid arthritis. The repertoire was sequenced with immunoSEQ multiplex PCR; TCRdb's copy has only in-frame clones and lacks some. This repertoire shows approximately 30,000 clones, 82% found once; its top ten account for 7.5% to 10%. Sequencing was done on a sample of CD8+ T cells sorted from blood. All receptors come from an adult with rheumatoid arthritis. Both conserved end residues are part of each CDR3. The order of the fields is V gene, D gene, clone size, J gene, CDR3 protein, CDR3 DNA. A D gene is named only where the DNA matches it firmly. The size entry is marked missing in some rows and otherwise reads once, few, many or a size class.

v_gene: TRBV6-1; d_gene: -; abundance: -; j_gene: TRBJ1-5; CDR3aa: CASSEVGGSNQPQHF; CDR3nt: TGTGCCAGCAGTGAGGTGGGGGGTAGCAATCAGCCCCAGCATTTT
v_gene: TRBV27; d_gene: TRBD2; abundance: -; j_gene: TRBJ2-3; CDR3aa: CASSLKLAGTQYF; CDR3nt: TGTGCCAGCAGTTTGAAGCTAGCGGGAACGCAGTATTTT
v_gene: TRBV30; d_gene: -; abundance: few; j_gene: TRBJ2-7; CDR3aa: CACSDSWAREQYF; CDR3nt: TGTGCCTGCTCCGACTCCTGGGCACGGGAGCAGTACTTC
v_gene: TRBV11-2; d_gene: -; abundance: -; j_gene: TRBJ2-7; CDR3aa: CASSQYTAEQYF; CDR3nt: TGTGCCAGCAGCCAGTATACGGCAGAGCAGTACTTC
v_gene: TRBV6-4; d_gene: -; abundance: -; j_gene: TRBJ2-2; CDR3aa: CASSPGVEGNTGELFF; CDR3nt: TGTGCCAGCAGTCCCGGAGTAGAGGGGAACACCGGGGAGCTGTTTTTT
v_gene: TRBV11-3; d_gene: TRBD2; abundance: once; j_gene: TRBJ2-1; CDR3aa: CASSLGGGRAYNEQFF; CDR3nt: TGTGCCAGCAGCTTAGGGGGCGGGAGGGCGTACAATGAGCAGTTCTTC
v_gene: TRBV29-1; d_gene: -; abundance: -; j_gene: TRBJ2-1; CDR3aa: CSVEVSYNEQFF; CDR3nt: TGCAGCGTTGAGGTCTCCTACAATGAGCAGTTCTTC
v_gene: TRBV13; d_gene: -; abundance: -; j_gene: TRBJ1-4; CDR3aa: CASSLGRTNEKLFF; CDR3nt: TGTGCCAGCAGCTTAGGCAGAACTAATGAAAAACTGTTTTTT
v_gene: TRBV6-6; d_gene: -; abundance: few; j_gene: TRBJ2-1; CDR3aa: CASSRPYNEQFF; CDR3nt: TGTGCCAGCAGTCGCCCGTACAATGAGCAGTTCTTC
v_gene: TRBV9; d_gene: TRBD1; abundance: -; j_gene: TRBJ2-7; CDR3aa: CASSAGRGLDEQYF; CDR3nt: TGTGCCAGCAGCGCCGGCAGGGGGCTCGACGAGCAGTACTTC
v_gene: TRBV6-5; d_gene: -; abundance: few; j_gene: TRBJ1-1; CDR3aa: CASSYSRGGNTEAFF; CDR3nt: TGTGCCAGCAGTTACTCGAGGGGAGGGAACACTGAAGCTTTCTTT
v_gene: TRBV5-1; d_gene: -; abundance: -; j_gene: TRBJ1-1; CDR3aa: CASSPTPIGLSTEAFF; CDR3nt: TGCGCCAGCAGCCCAACCCCGATAGGGCTGAGCACTGAAGCTTTCTTT
v_gene: TRBV5-1; d_gene: TRBD2; abundance: -; j_gene: TRBJ2-5; CDR3aa: CASSGEGTQETQYF; CDR3nt: TGCGCCAGCAGCGGGGAGGGCACCCAAGAGACCCAGTACTTC
v_gene: TRBV7-3; d_gene: -; abundance: -; j_gene: TRBJ2-3; CDR3aa: CASSPRTKDTQYF; CDR3nt: TGTGCCAGCAGCCCAAGGACTAAAGATACGCAGTATTTT
v_gene: TRBV9; d_gene: TRBD1; abundance: once; j_gene: TRBJ2-2; CDR3aa: CASSPRDRENTGELFF; CDR3nt: TGTGCCAGCAGCCCCCGGGACAGGGAAAACACCGGGGAGCTGTTTTTT
v_gene: TRBV5-4; d_gene: TRBD1; abundance: -; j_gene: TRBJ1-3; CDR3aa: CASSRDRSSGNTIYF; CDR3nt: TGTGCCAGCAGCCGGGACAGAAGCTCTGGAAACACCATATATTTT
v_gene: TRBV5-1; d_gene: -; abundance: -; j_gene: TRBJ2-3; CDR3aa: CASSLYHITDTQYF; CDR3nt: TGCGCCAGCAGCTTGTACCATATCACAGATACGCAGTATTTT
v_gene: TRBV7-6; d_gene: -; abundance: -; j_gene: TRBJ2-1; CDR3aa: CASSLRLGSSYNEQFF; CDR3nt: TGTGCCAGCAGCTTGCGACTGGGGAGCTCCTACAATGAGCAGTTCTTC
v_gene: TRBV30; d_gene: -; abundance: few; j_gene: TRBJ2-7; CDR3aa: CAWSDNLNEQYF; CDR3nt: TGTGCCTGGAGTGATAATCTAAACGAGCAGTACTTC
v_gene: TRBV5-5; d_gene: -; abundance: -; j_gene: TRBJ1-2; CDR3aa: CASSFGRESTF; CDR3nt: TGTGCCAGCAGCTTTGGTAGGGAGAGCACCTTC
v_gene: TRBV19; d_gene: -; abundance: -; j_gene: TRBJ2-7; CDR3aa: CASSIVGPPYEQYF; CDR3nt: TGTGCCAGTAGTATAGTGGGACCACCCTACGAGCAGTACTTC
v_gene: TRBV6-5; d_gene: TRBD1; abundance: -; j_gene: TRBJ2-7; CDR3aa: CASSPGQGVYEQYF; CDR3nt: TGTGCCAGCAGTCCGGGACAGGGTGTTTACGAGCAGTACTTC
v_gene: TRBV27; d_gene: -; abundance: -; j_gene: TRBJ1-2; CDR3aa: CASSPGAGGLYGYTF; CDR3nt: TGTGCCAGCAGCCCAGGGGCCGGAGGGTTGTATGGCTACACCTTC
v_gene: TRBV2; d_gene: TRBD1; abundance: -; j_gene: TRBJ1-1; CDR3aa: CASVGGKTGWTEAFF; CDR3nt: TGTGCCAGCGTTGGGGGGAAGACAGGGTGGACTGAAGCTTTCTTT
v_gene: TRBV7-7; d_gene: -; abundance: -; j_gene: TRBJ1-1; CDR3aa: CASSLWAGENTEAFF; CDR3nt: TGTGCCAGCAGCTTATGGGCAGGGGAGAACACTGAAGCTTTCTTT
v_gene: TRBV11-2; d_gene: -; abundance: once; j_gene: TRBJ2-7; CDR3aa: CASSLEGSPDYEQYF; CDR3nt: TGTGCCAGCAGCTTAGAGGGATCCCCCGACTACGAGCAGTACTTC
v_gene: TRBV7-6; d_gene: TRBD2; abundance: -; j_gene: TRBJ2-2; CDR3aa: CASSLLGSGGRNTGELFF; CDR3nt: TGTGCCAGCAGCTTGTTGGGTAGCGGGGGCCGAAACACCGGGGAGCTGTTTTTT
v_gene: TRBV7-9; d_gene: TRBD2; abundance: -; j_gene: TRBJ2-7; CDR3aa: CASSFASGTSYEQYF; CDR3nt: TGTGCCAGCAGCTTCGCTAGCGGGACCTCCTACGAGCAGTACTTC
v_gene: TRBV27; d_gene: TRBD2; abundance: -; j_gene: TRBJ2-1; CDR3aa: CAVRGGYNEQFF; CDR3nt: TGTGCCGTCCGGGGGGGCTACAATGAGCAGTTCTTC
v_gene: TRBV4-1; d_gene: -; abundance: -; j_gene: TRBJ2-7; CDR3aa: CASSQVGGRLNEQYF; CDR3nt: TGCGCCAGCAGCCAAGTAGGGGGGAGGTTGAACGAGCAGTACTTC
v_gene: TRBV21-1; d_gene: -; abundance: -; j_gene: TRBJ2-3; CDR3aa: CASSKAGRGRIYDTQYF; CDR3nt: TGTGCCAGCAGCAAAGCGGGCAGGGGGCGCATTTACGATACGCAGTATTTT
v_gene: TRBV5-1; d_gene: TRBD1; abundance: medium-sized; j_gene: TRBJ1-1; CDR3aa: CASSLTRGQGVNTEAFF; CDR3nt: TGCGCCAGCAGCTTGACCCGGGGACAGGGGGTAAACACTGAAGCTTTCTTT
v_gene: TRBV5-6; d_gene: -; abundance: -; j_gene: TRBJ1-1; CDR3aa: CASSFRGLNTEAFF; CDR3nt: TGTGCCAGCAGCTTCCGAGGATTGAACACTGAAGCTTTCTTT
v_gene: TRBV13; d_gene: TRBD2; abundance: once; j_gene: TRBJ2-7; CDR3aa: CASSLGEGKAYEQYF; CDR3nt: TGTGCCAGCAGCCTAGGGGAGGGAAAAGCCTACGAGCAGTACTTC
v_gene: TRBV15; d_gene: TRBD2; abundance: -; j_gene: TRBJ2-1; CDR3aa: CATSSDGTSGGEWNEQFF; CDR3nt: TGTGCCACCAGCAGTGATGGGACTAGCGGGGGGGAGTGGAATGAGCAGTTCTTC
v_gene: TRBV29-1; d_gene: -; abundance: -; j_gene: TRBJ1-2; CDR3aa: CSVEEGGYGYTF; CDR3nt: TGCAGCGTTGAGGAGGGGGGCTATGGCTACACCTTC
v_gene: TRBV12-5; d_gene: -; abundance: -; j_gene: TRBJ1-3; CDR3aa: CASGLVLSGSSGNTIYF; CDR3nt: TGTGCTAGTGGTTTGGTACTATCAGGATCCTCTGGAAACACCATATATTTT
v_gene: TRBV2; d_gene: -; abundance: once; j_gene: TRBJ1-4; CDR3aa: CASKEGKLFF; CDR3nt: TGTGCCAGCAAGGAGGGAAAACTGTTTTTT
v_gene: TRBV29-1; d_gene: -; abundance: -; j_gene: TRBJ2-3; CDR3aa: CSVEDWGRGNAQDTQYF; CDR3nt: TGCAGCGTTGAAGATTGGGGCAGGGGTAATGCCCAAGATACGCAGTATTTT
v_gene: TRBV6-4; d_gene: TRBD2; abundance: -; j_gene: TRBJ2-1; CDR3aa: CASSEGLAGGNEQFF; CDR3nt: TGTGCCAGCAGTGAGGGACTAGCGGGGGGGAATGAGCAGTTCTTC
v_gene: TRBV2; d_gene: -; abundance: once; j_gene: TRBJ1-4; CDR3aa: CASTTGPRGEKLFF; CDR3nt: TGTGCCAGCACTACCGGGCCACGGGGCGAAAAACTGTTTTTT
v_gene: TRBV9; d_gene: -; abundance: -; j_gene: TRBJ2-1; CDR3aa: CASSVLYNEQFF; CDR3nt: TGTGCCAGCAGCGTACTCTACAATGAGCAGTTCTTC
v_gene: TRBV6-4; d_gene: -; abundance: medium-sized; j_gene: TRBJ2-2; CDR3aa: CASSDREDTGELFF; CDR3nt: TGTGCCAGCAGTGACAGAGAGGACACCGGGGAGCTGTTTTTT
v_gene: TRBV18; d_gene: -; abundance: -; j_gene: TRBJ2-1; CDR3aa: CASSPPLDSFWFF; CDR3nt: TGTGCCAGCTCACCTCCGCTGGACTCTTTCTGGTTCTTC
v_gene: TRBV11-3; d_gene: TRBD1; abundance: -; j_gene: TRBJ1-1; CDR3aa: CASSFGQANEAFF; CDR3nt: TGTGCCAGCAGCTTCGGACAGGCTAATGAAGCTTTCTTT
v_gene: TRBV19; d_gene: -; abundance: -; j_gene: TRBJ2-7; CDR3aa: CASSIAGYVSYEQYF; CDR3nt: TGTGCCAGTAGTATCGCAGGCTACGTCTCCTACGAGCAGTACTTC
v_gene: TRBV29-1; d_gene: -; abundance: -; j_gene: TRBJ2-3; CDR3aa: CSVDLGHRTDTQYF; CDR3nt: TGCAGCGTTGATCTGGGACACCGCACAGATACGCAGTATTTT
v_gene: TRBV7-9; d_gene: -; abundance: -; j_gene: TRBJ1-1; CDR3aa: CASSLGSTEAFF; CDR3nt: TGTGCCAGCAGCTTGGGTTCAACTGAAGCTTTCTTT
v_gene: TRBV27; d_gene: -; abundance: -; j_gene: TRBJ2-7; CDR3aa: CASSPGSLYEQYF; CDR3nt: TGTGCCAGCTCTCCCGGGTCCCTCTACGAGCAGTACTTC
v_gene: TRBV13; d_gene: -; abundance: -; j_gene: TRBJ1-1; CDR3aa: CASSPVGRGNTEAFF; CDR3nt: TGTGCCAGCAGCCCGGTTGGACGGGGAAACACTGAAGCTTTCTTT
v_gene: TRBV4-2; d_gene: -; abundance: -; j_gene: TRBJ2-7; CDR3aa: CASSQEIRYEQYF; CDR3nt: TGTGCCAGCAGCCAAGAAATCCGGTACGAGCAGTACTTC
v_gene: TRBV6-5; d_gene: -; abundance: -; j_gene: TRBJ1-1; CDR3aa: CASSPPTLLSEAFF; CDR3nt: TGTGCCAGCAGTCCTCCTACCCTTCTCTCTGAAGCTTTCTTT
v_gene: TRBV19; d_gene: -; abundance: -; j_gene: TRBJ2-6; CDR3aa: CASRVTKGAVSGANVLTF; CDR3nt: TGTGCCAGTAGAGTCACCAAAGGGGCCGTCTCTGGGGCCAACGTCCTGACTTTC
v_gene: TRBV27; d_gene: -; abundance: -; j_gene: TRBJ1-4; CDR3aa: CASSLLSRQGLAGEEKLFF; CDR3nt: TGTGCCAGCAGTTTACTGTCTAGGCAGGGCCTGGCGGGGGAGGAAAAACTGTTTTTT